The TCR beta chain described here comes from a study of blood T cell repertoires in COVID-19. J was trimmed by 3 bases and V by 4 bases; bases with no gene match: 9. CDR1 is SGHRS, CDR2 YFSETQ, per germline. This CDR3 spans 15 amino acids. Original analysis: Amplified reference gene primers provided the basis for estimating nucleated cell counts. The method was immunoSEQ multiplex PCR; TCRdb's version includes in-frame clones alone and lacks a portion of them. V and J calls and clone size follow that table, whereas D and trimming were derived from the DNA. This sample has 200,000 to 250,000 clones; around 81% occur once, and the top ten carry roughly 2.3%.

The chain couples TRBV5-1 to TRBJ1-2; TRBD1 matches at 7 bases. The source is a woman aged 60 to 75 with acute or convalescent COVID-19. Sequenced: peripheral blood. CDR3 nucleotides: TGCGCCAGCAGCCCGGACAGGATAGTTGACTATGGCTACACCTTC. Residues: CASSPDRIVDYGYTF.